The 15 T cell receptor beta chains presented below share a single source sample, sequenced in a study of blood T cell repertoires in COVID-19. Generated by immunoSEQ multiplex PCR, the TCRdb table keeps only in-frame clones and is missing some. This sample carries roughly 140,000 clones, 80% to 85% of them seen once, and the ten largest clones take 35% to 45%. Material: peripheral blood. Receptor source: a human donor in a cohort sampled during active COVID-19.

The chain combines TRBV6-4 with TRBJ1-1; the D gene is possibly TRBD1 (5 bases). CDR1 is MRHNA, CDR2 SNTAGT, per germline. Trimming stripped 6 bases from V and 0 bases from J, with 8 bases between. This CDR3 has 13 amino acids. The CDR3: CASRTDMNTEAFF. DNA of the CDR3: TGTGCCAGCAGGACAGACATGAACACTGAAGCTTTCTTT.

The J gene is TRBJ1-2, the V gene TRBV23-1; D is perhaps TRBD1 (5 bases). TRBV23-1 is an ORF; its function is uncertain. There are 17 residues in the CDR3. The V end was cut by 0 bases, the J end by 4 bases, with 18 bases between. The CDR3 sequence is CASSQSNPRVEGYGYTF. DNA for the CDR3: TGCGCCAGCAGTCAATCCAACCCCAGGGTCGAAGGCTATGGCTACACCTTC.

This sequence joins TRBV6-2 or TRBV6-3 and TRBJ1-1; 9 positions agree with TRBD1. The germline gives CDR1 MNHEY, CDR2 SVGEGT. V shed 0 bases, J shed 1 base, and the junction held 3 bases outside the gene matches. The CDR3 sequence is 16 residues long. The DNA of the CDR3 is TGTGCCAGCAGTTACTCTTCACAGGGGGCGAACACTGAAGCTTTCTTT. It encodes CASSYSSQGANTEAFF.

This clone was found a few times. J is TRBJ1-2 and V is TRBV14; 7 nucleotides agree with TRBD1. V was pared by 2 bases and J by 5 bases, with 8 bases of the junction left unmatched. The length of the CDR3 is 15 residues. Looked up from germline, CDR1 is SGHDN and CDR2 is FVKESK. This CDR3 is CASSQSGTAHYGYTF. Written as DNA, the CDR3 is TGTGCCAGCAGCCAATCTGGGACAGCACATTATGGCTACACCTTC.

The V and J genes are TRBV7-3 and TRBJ2-5; TRBD2 matches 7 bases. Germline V gene lookup returns CDR1 SGHTA and CDR2 FQGTGA. This CDR3 region has 15 residues. V lost 0 bases, J lost 5 bases, and 6 bases stayed unmatched. The CDR3 DNA follows: TGTGCCAGCAGCTTAACCTTGACTAGCTTTGAGACCCAGTACTTC. Translation gives CASSLTLTSFETQYF.

The chain joins TRBV11-2 to TRBJ2-1; 8 bases map to TRBD1. Germline V gene lookup returns CDR1 SGHAT and CDR2 FQNNGV. V shed 5 bases, J shed 13 bases, and the junction held 13 bases outside the gene matches. CDR3 length: 14 residues. Written as DNA, the CDR3 is TGTGCCAGCAGCCGAGATACGGGACAGGTGAATCAGTTCTTC. This gives the protein CASSRDTGQVNQFF.

The chain couples TRBV7-2 to TRBJ2-3; 8 nucleotides align to TRBD1. The V gene end was trimmed by 4 bases and the J gene end by 1 base; junction bases not matched to a gene: 13. CDR3 length: 18 amino acids. Germline values: CDR1 SGHTA, CDR2 FQGNSA. CDR3 nucleotides: TGTGCCAGCAGCTCAGAAAGGAGTAGGACAGGGCGCACAGATACGCAGTATTTT. It specifies CASSSERSRTGRTDTQYF. The complete variable domain, with remaining parts taken from reference TRBV7-2 and TRBJ2-3, reads GAGVSQSPSNKVTEKGKDVELRCDPISGHTALYWYRQSLGQGLEFLIYFQGNSAPDKSGLPSDRFSAERTGGSVSTLTIQRTQQEDSAVYLCASSSERSRTGRTDTQYFGPGTRLTVL.

The CDR3 DNA follows: TGTGCCAGCAGCTCCGTGGCGGGGGCTGAAGAGCAGTACTTC. Translated, it gives CASSSVAGAEEQYF. The chain joins TRBV3-1 (or the pseudogene TRBV3-2) to TRBJ2-7; maybe TRBD2 (7 bases). This CDR3 comprises 14 residues. Trimming left V 5 bases short and J 7 bases short, with 18 bases between. Germline-derived CDR1 and CDR2 are LGHDT and YNNKEL (reference sequence).

The CDR3 sequence: CASSYTGGSDTEAFF. DNA of the CDR3: TGTGCCAGCAGTTACACAGGGGGATCGGACACTGAAGCTTTCTTT. The chain uses TRBV6-5 and TRBJ1-1, with 8 bases fitting TRBD1. Germline CDR1 is MNHEY and CDR2 is SVGAGI. With 2 bases clipped from V and 3 bases from J, the junction kept 5 bases outside the gene matches. CDR3 length: 15 residues.

The chain employs TRBV4-1 and TRBJ1-2, with D unclear. V lost 4 bases and J 6 bases, leaving 12 bases between the germline ends. This CDR3 has 13 amino acids. From germline, CDR1 is MGHRA and CDR2 YSYEKL. The CDR3 region is CASSPFITDGYTF. The CDR3 DNA follows: TGCGCCAGCAGCCCGTTTATAACGGATGGCTACACCTTC.

This chain joins TRBV7-8 and TRBJ1-3; maybe TRBD1 (6 bases). Trimming cost V 5 bases and J 3 bases, with 17 bases left between them. Germline CDR1 is SGHVS and CDR2 is FQNEAQ. The CDR3 sequence is 16 residues long. This CDR3 reads CASSAEQGYFGNTIYF. The CDR3 DNA reads TGTGCCAGCAGCGCCGAACAGGGCTACTTTGGAAACACCATATATTTT.

The J gene is TRBJ2-5, the V gene TRBV7-2; no firm D call. CDR1 SGHTA and CDR2 FQGNSA come from the germline V gene. V lost 1 base, J lost 5 bases, and 8 bases lay in between. The CDR3 covers 13 residues. The DNA of the CDR3 is TGTGCCAGCAGCTTAGTGGGCCGCGAGACCCAGTACTTC. Amino acid sequence: CASSLVGRETQYF.

This clone appeared once. The V gene is TRBV10-2, the J gene TRBJ2-5; the match to TRBD2 covers 7 bases. Losses at the gene ends were 6 bases for V and 4 bases for J; bases not matched to a gene: 11. Germline V gene data show CDR1 as WSHSY and CDR2 as SAAADI. The CDR3 is 15 amino acids. CDR3 DNA: TGCGCCAGCAGGCCGGGACTATACTCTGGAGAGACCCAGTACTTC. The encoded protein is CASRPGLYSGETQYF.

J is TRBJ2-7 and V is TRBV28; D uncertain. The CDR3 totals 12 residues. Germline V gene lookup returns CDR1 MDHEN and CDR2 SYDVKM. V was pared by 5 bases and J by 6 bases, with 11 bases between. The CDR3 is CASSPVNLEQYF. For the CDR3, the DNA is TGTGCCAGCAGTCCAGTGAACCTCGAGCAGTACTTC.

The J gene is TRBJ2-7, the V gene TRBV27; 10 bases line up with TRBD1. This CDR3 contains 15 residues. Unmatched junction bases numbered 9, after V lost 7 bases and J lost 3 bases. Germline V gene data show CDR1 as MNHEY and CDR2 as SMNVEV (reference sequence). The CDR3 nucleotides read TGTGCCAGCACCAGGTCGGGACAGGGGATCTACGAGCAGTACTTC. It is translated as CASTRSGQGIYEQYF.